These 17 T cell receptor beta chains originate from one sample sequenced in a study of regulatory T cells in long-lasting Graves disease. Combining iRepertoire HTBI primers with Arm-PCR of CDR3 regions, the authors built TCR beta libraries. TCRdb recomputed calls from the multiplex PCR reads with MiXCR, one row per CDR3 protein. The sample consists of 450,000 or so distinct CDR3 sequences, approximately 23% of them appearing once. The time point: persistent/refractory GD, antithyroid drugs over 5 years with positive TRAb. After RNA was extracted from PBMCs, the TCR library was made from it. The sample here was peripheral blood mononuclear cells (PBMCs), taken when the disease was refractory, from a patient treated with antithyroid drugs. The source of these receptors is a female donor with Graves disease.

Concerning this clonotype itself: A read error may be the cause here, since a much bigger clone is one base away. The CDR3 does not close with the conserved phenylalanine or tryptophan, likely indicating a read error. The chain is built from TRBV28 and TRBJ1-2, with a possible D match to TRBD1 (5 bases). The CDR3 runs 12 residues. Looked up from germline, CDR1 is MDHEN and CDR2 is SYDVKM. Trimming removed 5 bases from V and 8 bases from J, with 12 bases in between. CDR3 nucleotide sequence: TGTGCCAGCAGTGGGGACCGGAGGGGCTACACCTCC. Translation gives CASSGDRRGYTS.

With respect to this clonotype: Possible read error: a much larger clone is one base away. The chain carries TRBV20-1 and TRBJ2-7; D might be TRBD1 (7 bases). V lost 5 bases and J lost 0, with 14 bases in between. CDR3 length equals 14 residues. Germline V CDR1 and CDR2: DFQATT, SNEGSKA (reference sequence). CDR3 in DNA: TGCAGTGCTGGAGGGGGCAGCAGCTCCTACGAGCAGTACTTC. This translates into CSAGGGSSSYEQYF.

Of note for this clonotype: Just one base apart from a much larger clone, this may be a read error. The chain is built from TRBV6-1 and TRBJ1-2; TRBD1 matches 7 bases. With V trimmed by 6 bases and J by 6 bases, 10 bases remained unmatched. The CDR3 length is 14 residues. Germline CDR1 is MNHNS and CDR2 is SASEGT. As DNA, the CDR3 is TGTGCCAGCAGATCCACAGGGGAGGGCCATGGCTACACCTTC. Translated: CASRSTGEGHGYTF.

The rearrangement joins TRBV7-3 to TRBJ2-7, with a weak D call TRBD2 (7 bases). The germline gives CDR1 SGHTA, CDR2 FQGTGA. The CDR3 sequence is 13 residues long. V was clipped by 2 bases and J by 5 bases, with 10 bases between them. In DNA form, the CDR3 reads TGTGCCAGCAGCTTAGCGGGGGCCCACGAGCAGTACTTC. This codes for CASSLAGAHEQYF.

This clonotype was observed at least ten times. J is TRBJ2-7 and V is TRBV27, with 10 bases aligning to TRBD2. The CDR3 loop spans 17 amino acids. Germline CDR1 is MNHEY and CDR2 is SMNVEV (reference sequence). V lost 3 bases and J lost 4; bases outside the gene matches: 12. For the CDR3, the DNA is TGTGCCAGCAGTTTCTCCCCCTCCCCAGCGGGAGGGTACGAGCAGTACTTC. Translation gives CASSFSPSPAGGYEQYF.

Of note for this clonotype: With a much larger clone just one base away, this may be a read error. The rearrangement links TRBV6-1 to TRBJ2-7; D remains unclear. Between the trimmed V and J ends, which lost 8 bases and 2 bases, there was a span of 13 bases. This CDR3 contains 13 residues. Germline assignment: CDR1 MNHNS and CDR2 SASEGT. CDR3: CASSSLVAYEQYF. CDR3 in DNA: TGTGCCAGCTCTTCATTGGTCGCCTACGAGCAGTACTTC.

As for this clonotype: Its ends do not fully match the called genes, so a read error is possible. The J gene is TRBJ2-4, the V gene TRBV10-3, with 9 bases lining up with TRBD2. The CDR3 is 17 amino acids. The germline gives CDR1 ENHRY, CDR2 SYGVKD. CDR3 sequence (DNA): TGTGCCATCAGTGGTAGCGGGGGACCATTAGCCAAAAACACTCAGTACTTC. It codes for CAISGSGGPLAKNTQYF.

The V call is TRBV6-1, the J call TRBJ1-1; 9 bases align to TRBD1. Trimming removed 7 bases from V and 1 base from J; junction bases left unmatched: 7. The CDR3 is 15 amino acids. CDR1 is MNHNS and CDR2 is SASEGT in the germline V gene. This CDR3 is CASTSDRGSNTEAFF. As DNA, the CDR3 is TGTGCCAGCACTTCGGACAGGGGCTCGAACACTGAAGCTTTCTTT.

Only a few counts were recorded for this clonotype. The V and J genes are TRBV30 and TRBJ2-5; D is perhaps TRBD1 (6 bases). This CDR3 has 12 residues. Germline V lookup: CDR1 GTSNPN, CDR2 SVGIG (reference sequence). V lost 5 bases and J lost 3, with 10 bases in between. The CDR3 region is CAWSQGEETQYF. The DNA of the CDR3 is TGTGCCTGGTCACAGGGCGAAGAGACCCAGTACTTC.

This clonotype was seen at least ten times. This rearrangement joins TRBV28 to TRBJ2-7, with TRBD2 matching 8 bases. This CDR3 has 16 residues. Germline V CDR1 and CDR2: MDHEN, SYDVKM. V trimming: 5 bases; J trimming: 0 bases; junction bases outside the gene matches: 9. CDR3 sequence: CASSLLAGQSSYEQYF. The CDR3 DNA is TGTGCCAGCAGTCTTCTAGCGGGCCAAAGCTCCTACGAGCAGTACTTC.

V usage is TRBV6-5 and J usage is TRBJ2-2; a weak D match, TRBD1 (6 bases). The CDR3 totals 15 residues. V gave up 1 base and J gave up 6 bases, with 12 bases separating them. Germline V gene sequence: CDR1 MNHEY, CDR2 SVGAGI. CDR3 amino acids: CASSYFIQGSGELFF. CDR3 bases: TGTGCCAGCAGTTACTTCATACAGGGATCCGGGGAGCTGTTTTTT.

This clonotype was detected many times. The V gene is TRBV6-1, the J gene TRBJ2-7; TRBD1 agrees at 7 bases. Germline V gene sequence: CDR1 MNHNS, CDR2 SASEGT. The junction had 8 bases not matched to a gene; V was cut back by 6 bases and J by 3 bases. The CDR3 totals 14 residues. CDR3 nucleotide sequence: TGTGCCAGCAGGAACATCGGACAGGTCTACGAGCAGTACTTC. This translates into CASRNIGQVYEQYF.

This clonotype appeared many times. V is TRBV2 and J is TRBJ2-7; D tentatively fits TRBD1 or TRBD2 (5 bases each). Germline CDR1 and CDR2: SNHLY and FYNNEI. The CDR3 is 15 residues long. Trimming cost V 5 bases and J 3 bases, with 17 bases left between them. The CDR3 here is CASSFAQGRVYEQYF. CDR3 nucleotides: TGTGCCAGCAGTTTTGCTCAGGGACGGGTCTACGAGCAGTACTTC.

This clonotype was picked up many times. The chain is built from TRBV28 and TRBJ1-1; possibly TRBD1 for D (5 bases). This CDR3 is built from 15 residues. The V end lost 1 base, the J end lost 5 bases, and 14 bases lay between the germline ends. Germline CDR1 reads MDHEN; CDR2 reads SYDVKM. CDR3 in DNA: TGTGCCAGCAGTTTATCGCCAGGGCCGGGGACTGAAGCTTTCTTT. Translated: CASSLSPGPGTEAFF.

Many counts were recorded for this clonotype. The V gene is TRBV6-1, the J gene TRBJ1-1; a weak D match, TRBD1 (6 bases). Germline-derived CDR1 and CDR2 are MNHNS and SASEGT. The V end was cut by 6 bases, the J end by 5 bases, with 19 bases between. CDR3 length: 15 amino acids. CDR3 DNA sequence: TGTGCCAGCAGAGAACGGGGGCGTGGGAGAACTGAAGCTTTCTTT. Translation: CASRERGRGRTEAFF.

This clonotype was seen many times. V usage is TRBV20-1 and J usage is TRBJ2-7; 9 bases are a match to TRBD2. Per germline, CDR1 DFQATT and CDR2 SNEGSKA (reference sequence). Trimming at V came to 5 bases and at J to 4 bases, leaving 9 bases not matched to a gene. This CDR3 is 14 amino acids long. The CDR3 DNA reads TGCAGTGCTTCGGGGGTAGCGGGAGTATACGAGCAGTACTTC. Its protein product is CSASGVAGVYEQYF.

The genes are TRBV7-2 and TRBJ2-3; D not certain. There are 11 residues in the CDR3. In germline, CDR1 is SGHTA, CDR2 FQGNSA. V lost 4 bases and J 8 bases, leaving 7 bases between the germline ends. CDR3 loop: CASSSQATQYF. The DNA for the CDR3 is TGTGCCAGCAGCTCCCAGGCTACGCAGTATTTT.